This T cell receptor (beta chain) was profiled in a study of B cell selection in AIRE deficiency. The sorted conventional CD4 T cells were gated as CD4+CD127+. This CDR3 spans 17 amino acids. Germline V gene sequence: CDR1 LGHNA, CDR2 YNFKEQ. Trimming shortened V by 1 base and J by 0 bases, and 13 bases separated the two germline ends. Profiling relied on immunoSEQ multiplex PCR, and the TCRdb table lists in-frame clones only, not all of them. The top ten hold roughly 0.3% of the sample, which has over 20,000 clones, roughly 97% seen once. V usage is TRBV4-2 and J usage is TRBJ1-3, with D tentatively TRBD1 (5 bases). The material sequenced was conventional CD4+ T cells sorted from PBMCs. The TCR was taken from a human donor with AIRE deficiency. For the CDR3, the DNA is TGTGCCAGCAGCCAAGCCCAGGGCGTTGGCTCTGGAAACACCATATATTTT. This encodes CASSQAQGVGSGNTIYF.